A selection of T cell receptor beta chains follows, all from one sample in a study of T-cell memory formation after mild COVID-19. Via MiXCR, TCRdb re-called the 5' RACE reads, giving one row per CDR3 protein. This repertoire shows under 300,000 distinct CDR3 sequences, under 8.5% found once; its top ten account for around a fifth. Sequenced material: PBMCs or a T cell subset sorted from them (not recorded which). These receptors were taken from a man aged 18 to 30 who had mild COVID-19 (a few samples of this study predate the infection). Cell type and time point are not known. Each CDR3 is given with its conserved first and last residue. A D gene is named only where the DNA matches it firmly. Clone size, where shown, is once, few, many, or a class for clones that have expanded.

-	many	TRBV6-1	TRBJ2-5	CASSEPPREDTKTQYF	TGTGCCAGCAGTGAGCCCCCCCGCGAGGACACGAAGACCCAGTACTTC
-	few	TRBV4-1	TRBJ2-2	CASSRQRVSGELFF	TGCGCCAGCAGCAGACAGAGGGTCTCCGGGGAGCTGTTTTTT
-	few	TRBV9	TRBJ1-1	CASSVVSGTEAFF	TGTGCCAGCAGCGTAGTGAGTGGGACTGAAGCTTTCTTT
-	few	TRBV6-6	TRBJ1-5	CASSPGRGNQPQHF	TGTGCCAGCAGTCCCGGACGGGGCAATCAGCCCCAGCATTTT
-	few	TRBV5-1	TRBJ1-2	CASSLEAGYGYTF	TGCGCCAGCAGCTTGGAGGCAGGGTATGGCTACACCTTC
-	few	TRBV6-5	TRBJ1-1	CASSYSSQIRGNTEAFF	TGTGCCAGCAGTTACTCTTCTCAAATCAGGGGGAACACTGAAGCTTTCTTT
-	many	TRBV7-2	TRBJ2-5	CASSLSRETQYF	TGTGCCAGCAGCTTATCGAGAGAGACCCAGTACTTC
TRBD2	-	TRBV4-1	TRBJ2-1	CASSQVASGGSAWQFF	TGCGCCAGCAGCCAAGTTGCTAGCGGGGGGTCTGCTTGGCAGTTCTTC
-	many	TRBV5-6	TRBJ2-1	CASATGTYNEQFF	TGTGCCAGCGCCACGGGGACCTACAATGAGCAGTTCTTC
-	-	TRBV12-3/TRBV12-4	TRBJ2-5	CASSPTRRETQYF	TGTGCCAGCAGTCCAACTAGGAGAGAGACCCAGTACTTC
-	-	TRBV5-1	TRBJ1-4	CASSLLLGDNEKLFF	TGCGCCAGCAGCCTACTTTTGGGGGACAATGAAAAACTGTTTTTT
-	-	TRBV14	TRBJ1-1	CASSTTGSNTEAFF	TGTGCCAGCAGTACGACAGGTTCCAACACTGAAGCTTTCTTT
TRBD2	few	TRBV7-8	TRBJ2-5	CASSLDKRGDLQETQYF	TGTGCCAGCAGCCTCGATAAGCGGGGGGACCTTCAAGAGACCCAGTACTTC
-	-	TRBV6-6	TRBJ1-2	CASSHRRRAQNTNYGYTF	TGTGCCAGCAGCCACCGGCGACGCGCGCAGAATACTAACTATGGCTACACCTTC
-	few	TRBV4-1	TRBJ2-5	CASSQETAGAETQYF	TGCGCCAGCAGCCAAGAGACGGCGGGGGCAGAGACCCAGTACTTC
TRBD2	few	TRBV20-1	TRBJ2-3	CSANPPSGGTDTQYF	TGCAGTGCTAATCCCCCTAGCGGGGGAACAGATACGCAGTATTTT
-	-	TRBV7-2	TRBJ2-6	CASSPDGGPGANVLTF	TGTGCCAGCAGTCCCGACGGGGGTCCTGGGGCCAACGTCCTGACTTTC
-	many	TRBV7-9	TRBJ1-1	CASSLATTEAFF	TGTGCCAGCAGCCTAGCTACCACTGAAGCTTTCTTT
-	-	TRBV2	TRBJ1-1	CASRVRAGLITEAFF	TGTGCCAGCAGGGTGCGAGCCGGATTAATTACTGAAGCTTTCTTT
-	many	TRBV4-3	TRBJ1-5	CASSQGWSRNQPQHF	TGCGCCAGCAGCCAAGGATGGTCACGTAATCAGCCCCAGCATTTT
-	few	TRBV7-2	TRBJ2-6	CASSFGRSSGANVLTF	TGTGCCAGCAGCTTTGGGAGAAGCTCTGGGGCCAACGTCCTGACTTTC
-	few	TRBV29-1	TRBJ2-3	CSVVTGSTDTQYF	TGCAGCGTTGTCACGGGTTCCACAGATACGCAGTATTTT
-	few	TRBV19	TRBJ2-5	CASSTTEQETQYF	TGTGCCAGTAGTACCACCGAGCAAGAGACCCAGTACTTC
-	-	TRBV7-2	TRBJ2-2	CAKRGTGNTGELFF	TGTGCCAAACGGGGCACAGGGAACACCGGGGAGCTGTTTTTT
TRBD1	-	TRBV9	TRBJ2-5	CASSVGRGHVGETQYF	TGTGCCAGCAGCGTAGGAAGGGGGCACGTTGGAGAGACCCAGTACTTC
TRBD1	many	TRBV7-7	TRBJ2-1	CASSLQGGQGYNEQFF	TGTGCCAGCAGCCTTCAGGGAGGACAGGGATACAATGAGCAGTTCTTC
-	-	TRBV6-5	TRBJ2-1	CASSYSTLRAEQFF	TGTGCCAGCAGTTACTCGACTTTAAGGGCCGAGCAGTTCTTC
-	many	TRBV7-2	TRBJ1-2	CASSQGYEGYTF	TGTGCCAGCAGCCAAGGGTACGAAGGCTACACCTTC
TRBD2	many	TRBV7-2	TRBJ2-1	CASSFQSGGASNEQFF	TGTGCCAGCAGCTTCCAGAGCGGGGGGGCAAGCAATGAGCAGTTCTTC
TRBD1	many	TRBV11-2	TRBJ1-4	CASSLQGVPNEKLFF	TGTGCCAGCAGCCTACAGGGGGTTCCGAATGAAAAACTGTTTTTT
-	-	TRBV7-6	TRBJ2-5	CASSPGQGRGETQYF	TGTGCCAGCAGCCCCGGCCAAGGACGGGGGGAGACCCAGTACTTC
-	few	TRBV7-2	TRBJ2-1	CASSLVTYRAYNEQFF	TGTGCCAGCAGCTTAGTTACGTACAGGGCGTACAATGAGCAGTTCTTC
-	-	TRBV5-1	TRBJ2-3	CASSFLTTTSTDTQYF	TGCGCCAGCAGCTTCCTCACGACTACTAGCACAGATACGCAGTATTTT